Below are 31 T cell receptor beta chains sequenced from a single sample in a study of blood T cell repertoires in COVID-19. Assay: immunoSEQ multiplex PCR; the TCRdb copy retains only in-frame clones and omits some. The data show tens of thousands of clones, with 65% to 85% seen just once and approximately 10% held by the top ten. Sequenced sample: peripheral blood. The source is a man aged 65 to 85 with acute or convalescent COVID-19.

V gene TRBV12-3 or TRBV12-4 combines with J gene TRBJ2-2, with no clear D. Trimming left V 5 bases short and J 3 bases short, with 7 bases between. The CDR3 length is 13 residues. The CDR3 DNA reads TGTGCCAGCAGTCGTCGAGACACCGGGGAGCTGTTTTTT. It is translated as CASSRRDTGELFF.

This chain joins TRBV3-1 (or the pseudogene TRBV3-2) and TRBJ2-5; the D gene is possibly TRBD1 (6 bases). This CDR3 spans 14 amino acids. Trimming cost V 6 bases and J 2 bases, with 13 bases left between them. In germline, CDR1 is LGHDT, CDR2 YNNKEL (reference sequence). The CDR3 nucleotides read TGTGCCAGCAGTCCACTCGGGACACAAGAGACCCAGTACTTC. Encoded protein: CASSPLGTQETQYF.

V usage is TRBV18 and J usage is TRBJ1-4; D is perhaps TRBD1 (5 bases). The CDR3 is 18 residues long. The V end lost 3 bases, the J end lost 5 bases, and 22 bases lay between the germline ends. CDR1 is KGHSH and CDR2 is LQKENI in the germline V gene. The chain's CDR3 is CASSPYLTAVTSNEKLFF. CDR3 coding DNA: TGTGCCAGCTCACCCTATTTGACAGCAGTAACCTCGAATGAAAAACTGTTTTTT.

V is TRBV19 and J is TRBJ2-5; D is possibly TRBD1 (5 bases). V lost 5 bases, J lost 8 bases, and 15 bases lay in between. The CDR3 covers 13 residues. The germline V gene encodes CDR1 LNHDA and CDR2 SQIVND (reference sequence). The CDR3 region is CASSSRTRDTQYF. The CDR3 DNA reads as TGTGCCAGTAGTTCCCGGACACGCGATACCCAGTACTTC.

The CDR3 DNA reads TGTGCCAGCGGAAACCCCCAGGGGTCTGAAGCTTTCTTT. Translation: CASGNPQGSEAFF. This rearrangement joins TRBV13 to TRBJ1-1; tentatively, D is TRBD1 (6 bases). V dropped 8 bases and J dropped 6 bases, with 16 bases sitting between them. CDR3 size: 13 residues. Per germline, CDR1 PRHDT and CDR2 FYEKMQ (reference sequence).

The gene calls are TRBV27 and TRBJ2-7, with TRBD2 matching 7 bases. V gave up 11 bases and J gave up 3 bases; unmatched junction bases: 10. Germline V gene data show CDR1 as MNHEY and CDR2 as SMNVEV (reference sequence). There are 13 residues in the CDR3. In DNA, the CDR3 is TGTGCCTCGGGGAGGGGAAGGATCTACGAGCAGTACTTC. Translation: CASGRGRIYEQYF.

V is TRBV28 and J is TRBJ2-5, with TRBD2 matching over 10 bases. The V gene end was trimmed by 2 bases and the J gene end by 0 bases; junction bases not matched to a gene: 9. The CDR3 sequence is 18 residues long. The germline CDR1 and CDR2 sequences are MDHEN and SYDVKM. CDR3 DNA: TGTGCCAGCAGTTTAGAGGCTAGCGGGGGCCCGTACCAAGAGACCCAGTACTTC. Translating gives CASSLEASGGPYQETQYF.

The J gene is TRBJ2-2, the V gene TRBV5-1; possibly TRBD1 for D (6 bases). This CDR3 is built from 16 residues. Germline assignment: CDR1 SGHRS and CDR2 YFSETQ. The V and J ends lost 1 base and 0 bases respectively, with 10 bases between them. The CDR3 bases are TGCGCCAGCAGCTTGTGGGCAGGGGCGAACACCGGGGAGCTGTTTTTT. Translation: CASSLWAGANTGELFF.

The chain couples TRBV18 to TRBJ1-6, with a weak D call TRBD1 (6 bases). The CDR3 totals 13 residues. Germline V gene data show CDR1 as KGHSH and CDR2 as LQKENI. The V end lost 5 bases, the J end lost 8 bases, and 10 bases lay between the germline ends. The CDR3 loop reads CASSRAGDSPLHF. The CDR3 DNA is TGTGCCAGCTCAAGGGCAGGGGATTCACCCCTCCACTTT.

This chain uses TRBV4-1 with TRBJ1-1; D gene unclear. Per the germline V gene, CDR1 is MGHRA and CDR2 is YSYEKL. The CDR3 length is 15 residues. Trimming cost V 0 bases and J 4 bases, with 12 bases left between them. CDR3 sequence (DNA): TGCGCCAGCAGCCAAGATCACGGGGTGGTCACTGAAGCTTTCTTT. Encoded protein: CASSQDHGVVTEAFF.

The chain employs TRBV15 and TRBJ1-5; no firm D call. V shed 4 bases and J shed 3 bases, with 7 bases lying between them. Germline V gene lookup returns CDR1 LNHNV and CDR2 YYDKDF (reference sequence). This CDR3 is 13 amino acids long. The CDR3, as DNA: TGTGCCACCAGCATACAGTTCAATCAGCCCCAGCATTTT. Protein product: CATSIQFNQPQHF.

This chain links TRBV10-1 with TRBJ2-7; 7 bases fit TRBD1. Germline V lookup: CDR1 WNHNN, CDR2 SYGVQD (reference sequence). V lost 3 bases to trimming and J lost 7 bases; unmatched junction nucleotides: 6. CDR3 length: 13 amino acids. The CDR3 loop is CASSEQGLGEQYF. The DNA of the CDR3 is TGCGCCAGCAGTGAACAGGGGTTGGGGGAGCAGTACTTC.

The J gene is TRBJ2-4, the V gene TRBV3-1 (or the pseudogene TRBV3-2), with 8 bases aligning to TRBD2. The junction had 4 bases not matched to a gene; V was cut back by 5 bases and J by 4 bases. This CDR3 has 14 amino acids. Looked up from germline, CDR1 is LGHDT and CDR2 is YNNKEL (reference sequence). The CDR3 reads CASSAGTRKNIQYF. The CDR3 bases are TGTGCCAGCAGCGCCGGGACTAGAAAAAACATTCAGTACTTC.

J is TRBJ1-6 and V is TRBV28, with 7 nucleotides matching TRBD1. V was pared by 3 bases and J by 4 bases, with 6 bases of the junction left unmatched. The CDR3 is 16 residues long. Germline V CDR1 and CDR2: MDHEN, SYDVKM. The CDR3 sequence is CASSFQGGAYNSPLHF. Here the CDR3 DNA reads TGTGCCAGCAGTTTTCAGGGGGGCGCTTATAATTCACCCCTCCACTTT.

The chain employs TRBV13 and TRBJ2-1, with 12 nucleotides matching TRBD2. Germline lookup yields CDR1 PRHDT and CDR2 FYEKMQ (reference sequence). This CDR3 is built from 15 residues. V lost 4 bases to trimming and J lost 8 bases; unmatched junction nucleotides: 6. CDR3 loop: CASSSRTSGADEQFF. DNA for the CDR3: TGTGCCAGCAGCTCCCGGACTAGCGGGGCCGATGAGCAGTTCTTC.

This chain joins TRBV6-1 and TRBJ1-1; 8 bases align to TRBD1. Losses at the gene ends were 0 bases for V and 4 bases for J; bases not matched to a gene: 16. CDR3 length: 19 residues. CDR1 and CDR2 (germline): MNHNS, SASEGT. The CDR3 bases are TGTGCCAGCAGTGAAGCGTACCCAGGGGGCGCGGGGGGGAGCACTGAAGCTTTCTTT. Its translation: CASSEAYPGGAGGSTEAFF.

V usage is TRBV3-1 (or the pseudogene TRBV3-2) and J usage is TRBJ1-1, with D perhaps TRBD1 (6 bases). There are 15 residues in the CDR3. V was trimmed by 4 bases and J by 1 base, leaving 13 bases between them. CDR1 and CDR2 from the germline V gene are LGHDT and YNNKEL (reference sequence). CDR3 amino acids: CASSLGRGWNTEAFF. DNA of the CDR3: TGTGCCAGCAGCCTCGGAAGGGGGTGGAACACTGAAGCTTTCTTT.

V and J are TRBV19 and TRBJ1-1, with D possibly TRBD1 on 6 matching bases. Trimming took 2 bases from V and 3 from J, leaving 13 bases between them. The length of the CDR3 is 15 residues. CDR1 and CDR2 (germline): LNHDA, SQIVND (reference sequence). The DNA of the CDR3 is TGTGCCAGTAGTATACACGCAGGGGTGGACACTGAAGCTTTCTTT. It translates to CASSIHAGVDTEAFF.

This clone appeared a few times. This chain uses TRBV7-2 with TRBJ2-7; 11 nucleotides align to TRBD2. This CDR3 region has 15 residues. Germline CDR1 is SGHTA and CDR2 is FQGNSA. Unmatched junction bases numbered 10, after V lost 5 bases and J lost 7 bases. CDR3 nucleotides: TGTGCCAGCAGCAAAGGAGGTAGCGGGGGGGGTGAGCAGTACTTC. It is translated as CASSKGGSGGGEQYF.

This clone was observed a handful of times. At one end, the junction sequence differs from germline, possibly due to a read error. This sequence joins TRBV7-9 and TRBJ2-6; D possibly corresponds to TRBD2 (5 bases). Germline CDR1 SEHNR, CDR2 FQNEAQ (reference sequence). The CDR3 contains 15 residues. Here the CDR3 reads CASSLAPVGANVLTF. CDR3 in DNA: TGTGCCAGCAGCCTAGCCCCGGTGGGGGCCAACGTCCTGACTTTC.

The chain joins TRBV6-5 to TRBJ2-1; the D gene is possibly TRBD1 (6 bases). V was pared by 9 bases and J by 4 bases, with 16 bases between. Germline-derived CDR1 and CDR2 are MNHEY and SVGAGI. This CDR3 is 14 amino acids long. The CDR3 reads CASLTGRFYNEQFF. As DNA, the CDR3 is TGTGCCAGTTTGACAGGTAGATTTTACAATGAGCAGTTCTTC.

This clone is a singleton in its sample. The chain employs TRBV28 and TRBJ1-4, with a tentative D call TRBD1 (5 bases). Trimming took 5 bases from V and 10 from J, leaving 11 bases between them. Germline CDR1 MDHEN, CDR2 SYDVKM. This CDR3 comprises 12 residues. The CDR3 sequence is CASSTQGAKLFF. The CDR3 DNA reads as TGTGCCAGCAGTACTCAGGGTGCAAAACTGTTTTTT.

V usage is TRBV20-1 and J usage is TRBJ2-7, with TRBD2 matching over 7 bases. In germline, CDR1 is DFQATT, CDR2 SNEGSKA (reference sequence). The CDR3 totals 11 residues. V shed 6 bases and J 4 bases; nucleotides not matched to a gene: 3. In DNA form, the CDR3 reads TGCAGTGCAGCCGGGAGGTACGAGCAGTACTTC. Encoded protein: CSAAGRYEQYF.

This clone was seen more than once but under ten times. The CDR3 bases are TGTGCCAGCAGTTCTGACAGAGAAAGCCCCTACGAGCAGTACTTC. This codes for CASSSDRESPYEQYF. V and J are TRBV5-6 and TRBJ2-7; maybe TRBD1 (5 bases). Germline CDR1 and CDR2: SGHDT and YYEEEE. V lost 5 bases to trimming and J lost 2 bases, with 17 bases between them. The CDR3 is 15 amino acids.

This chain uses TRBV6-5 with TRBJ2-7, with 7 bases that match TRBD1. V lost 2 bases and J lost 5; bases outside the gene matches: 6. From germline, CDR1 is MNHEY and CDR2 SVGAGI. CDR3 length: 14 amino acids. The CDR3 DNA reads as TGTGCCAGCAGTTACCCTGACAGGGACCACGAGCAGTACGTC. Its protein is CASSYPDRDHEQYV.

The chain joins TRBV5-1 to TRBJ1-2; perhaps TRBD1 as D (5 bases). Germline assignment: CDR1 SGHRS and CDR2 YFSETQ. V was trimmed by 0 bases and J by 8 bases, leaving 11 bases between them. The CDR3 totals 13 residues. The CDR3 region has the DNA TGCGCCAGCAGCTTGGTGGGTCAGGGAGGCTACACCTTC. This sequence encodes CASSLVGQGGYTF.

The V gene is TRBV5-1, the J gene TRBJ2-2; TRBD1 matches at 10 bases. Germline CDR1 reads SGHRS; CDR2 reads YFSETQ. After removal of 4 bases from V and 7 bases from J, the junction contained 4 bases not matched to a gene. The CDR3 has 14 residues. The DNA of the CDR3 is TGCGCCAGCAGCGAGACAGGGGGCATCGGGGAGCTGTTTTTT. Translated, it gives CASSETGGIGELFF. Using reference TRBV5-1 and TRBJ2-2 for the parts outside the CDR3, the full variable domain is KAGVTQTPRYLIKTRGQQVTLSCSPISGHRSVSWYQQTPGQGLQFLFEYFSETQRNKGNFPGRFSGRQFSNSRSEMNVSTLELGDSALYLCASSETGGIGELFFGEGSRLTVL.

The chain is built from TRBV5-1 and TRBJ1-6, with D perhaps matching TRBD1 (5 bases). There are 14 residues in the CDR3. V was trimmed by 4 bases and J by 10 bases, leaving 15 bases between them. Germline values: CDR1 SGHRS, CDR2 YFSETQ. CDR3: CASSEWGERSPLHF. The DNA for the CDR3 is TGCGCCAGCAGCGAGTGGGGGGAGCGATCACCCCTCCACTTT.

This chain joins TRBV7-2 and TRBJ2-5, with 7 bases aligning to TRBD2. The CDR3 is 12 amino acids. V lost 5 bases, J lost 7 bases, and 4 bases stayed unmatched. Germline-derived CDR1 and CDR2 are SGHTA and FQGNSA. CDR3 sequence (DNA): TGTGCCAGCAGCAAAGGGAGGGCGACCCAGTACTTC. Translation: CASSKGRATQYF.

The chain links TRBV27 to TRBJ1-2; tentatively, D is TRBD1 (5 bases). The CDR3 extends over 15 amino acids. Per germline, CDR1 MNHEY and CDR2 SMNVEV (reference sequence). V was shortened by 2 bases and J by 4 bases, with 14 bases between the two germline ends. In DNA form, the CDR3 reads TGTGCCAGCAGTTTAAGCGTGGGGCGCGTCTATGGCTACACCTTC. As protein: CASSLSVGRVYGYTF.

The chain links TRBV5-1 to TRBJ1-1; no definite D call. V lost 4 bases to trimming and J lost 8 bases, with 15 bases between them. The CDR3 has 13 amino acids. Germline CDR1 SGHRS, CDR2 YFSETQ. For the CDR3, the DNA is TGCGCCAGCAGCAGAGAGGGTATTGGGGAAGCTTTCTTT. Residues: CASSREGIGEAFF. The entire variable domain, with the rest obtained from reference TRBV5-1 and TRBJ1-1, is as follows: KAGVTQTPRYLIKTRGQQVTLSCSPISGHRSVSWYQQTPGQGLQFLFEYFSETQRNKGNFPGRFSGRQFSNSRSEMNVSTLELGDSALYLCASSREGIGEAFFGQGTRLTVV.